These T cell receptor beta chains were read from a single sample in a study of T-cell memory formation after mild COVID-19. MiXCR, applied by TCRdb to the 5' RACE reads, yields one record per CDR3 protein. Altogether about 350,000 distinct CDR3 sequences are present, about an eighth being singletons, with the ten largest covering approximately 20%. Sequenced input: PBMCs or a T cell subset sorted from them (not recorded which). The receptors were sampled from a man aged 18 to 30 who had mild COVID-19 (a few samples of this study predate the infection). Cell type and time point are not known. The CDR3 runs from the conserved cysteine through the conserved F or W. D genes are given only for firm matches. The listing skips clone size in some rows; elsewhere it reads once, few, many or a size class.

TRBJ2-3,TRBV5-1,TRBD2,many,CASSLLAGDTDTQYF,TGCGCCAGCAGCCTACTAGCGGGGGACACAGATACGCAGTATTTT
TRBJ1-2,TRBV12-3/TRBV12-4,.,many,CASSAGWSGGYTF,TGTGCCAGCTCGGCAGGCTGGAGCGGTGGCTACACCTTC
TRBJ1-5,TRBV7-9,.,.,CASGRSQPQHF,TGTGCCAGCGGCAGAAGTCAGCCCCAGCATTTT
TRBJ2-3,TRBV10-3,TRBD1,few,CAIRNDRGSTDTQYF,TGTGCCATCAGGAATGACAGGGGGTCGACAGATACGCAGTATTTT
TRBJ2-1,TRBV5-1,TRBD2,many,CASRTGTSGSYNEQFF,TGCGCCAGCAGAACCGGGACTAGCGGCTCCTACAATGAGCAGTTCTTC
TRBJ2-5,TRBV27,.,.,CASSLRGTFSETQYF,TGTGCCAGCAGTTTACGAGGCACCTTCTCCGAGACCCAGTACTTC
TRBJ2-2,TRBV7-9,TRBD2,many,CASRTGGTGELFF,TGTGCCAGCAGAACGGGGGGCACCGGGGAGCTGTTTTTT
TRBJ2-1,TRBV28,.,few,CASSLGGGPNEQFF,TGTGCCAGCAGTTTAGGGGGGGGCCCGAATGAGCAGTTCTTC
TRBJ2-7,TRBV11-2,.,.,CASSSFRTAGYEQYF,TGTGCCAGCAGCTCCTTTCGGACAGCGGGCTACGAGCAGTACTTC
TRBJ2-1,TRBV27,TRBD2,.,CASSWELAGHNEQFF,TGTGCCAGCAGTTGGGAACTAGCGGGGCACAATGAGCAGTTCTTC
TRBJ2-3,TRBV29-1,.,few,CSVDGFSTDTQYF,TGCAGCGTTGACGGGTTCTCGACAGATACGCAGTATTTT
TRBJ2-3,TRBV4-3,TRBD1,few,CASSQDHSGQPSTDTQYF,TGCGCCAGCAGCCAAGATCATTCGGGACAGCCTAGCACAGATACGCAGTATTTT
TRBJ1-4,TRBV12-3/TRBV12-4,.,.,CASSFGQLNEKLFF,TGTGCCAGCAGTTTTGGGCAGTTAAATGAAAAACTGTTTTTT
TRBJ2-3,TRBV6-5,.,.,CASSMGAKDTQYF,TGTGCCAGCAGTATGGGGGCGAAGGATACGCAGTATTTT
TRBJ2-7,TRBV5-1,.,few,CASSLNPYEQYF,TGCGCCAGCAGCTTAAACCCCTACGAGCAGTACTTC
TRBJ2-3,TRBV5-1,TRBD1,many,CASSDGTGTDTQYF,TGCGCCAGCAGCGACGGGACAGGCACAGATACGCAGTATTTT
TRBJ2-3,TRBV5-1,.,many,CASRPGATTDTQYF,TGCGCCAGCAGGCCGGGGGCAACCACAGATACGCAGTATTTT
TRBJ1-3,TRBV6-6,.,few,CASSYQGNTIYF,TGTGCCAGCAGTTACCAGGGAAACACCATATATTTT
TRBJ2-3,TRBV4-2,.,many,CASRTIGVPGTDTQYF,TGTGCCAGCAGGACAATCGGGGTACCTGGCACAGATACGCAGTATTTT
TRBJ2-2,TRBV7-6,.,few,CASSLVGWMPGELFF,TGTGCCAGCAGCTTAGTCGGTTGGATGCCCGGGGAGCTGTTTTTT
TRBJ1-3,TRBV7-3,.,.,CASSEGGIRSGNTIYF,TGTGCCAGCAGCGAGGGTGGGATACGCTCTGGAAACACCATATATTTT
TRBJ2-2,TRBV19,TRBD2,.,CASSTSGGANTGELFF,TGTGCCAGTTCGACTAGCGGGGGGGCGAACACCGGGGAGCTGTTTTTT
TRBJ2-1,TRBV5-6,.,.,CASSLGGISPGSYNEQFF,TGTGCCAGCAGCTTGGGGGGCATCTCCCCCGGTTCCTACAATGAGCAGTTCTTC
TRBJ1-1,TRBV29-1,TRBD1,few,CSARDSMNTEAFF,TGCAGCGCCAGGGACAGTATGAACACTGAAGCTTTCTTT
TRBJ1-1,TRBV5-6,.,.,CASISRFDTVNTEAFF,TGTGCCAGCATTTCGAGATTTGACACCGTGAACACTGAAGCTTTCTTT
TRBJ2-2,TRBV20-1,TRBD2,few,CSAREPGEGTGELFF,TGCAGTGCTAGAGAACCGGGGGAGGGCACCGGGGAGCTGTTTTTT
TRBJ2-4,TRBV6-5,TRBD2,few,CASRSSGGGKNIQYF,TGTGCCAGCAGGAGCAGCGGGGGGGGCAAAAACATTCAGTACTTC
TRBJ2-2,TRBV20-1,.,few,CSAREKEIRELFF,TGCAGTGCTAGAGAAAAGGAGATTCGGGAGCTGTTTTTT
TRBJ1-3,TRBV7-2,.,few,CASTSSPFGRGDTIYF,TGTGCCAGCACGTCTTCTCCTTTTGGCAGGGGTGACACCATATATTTT